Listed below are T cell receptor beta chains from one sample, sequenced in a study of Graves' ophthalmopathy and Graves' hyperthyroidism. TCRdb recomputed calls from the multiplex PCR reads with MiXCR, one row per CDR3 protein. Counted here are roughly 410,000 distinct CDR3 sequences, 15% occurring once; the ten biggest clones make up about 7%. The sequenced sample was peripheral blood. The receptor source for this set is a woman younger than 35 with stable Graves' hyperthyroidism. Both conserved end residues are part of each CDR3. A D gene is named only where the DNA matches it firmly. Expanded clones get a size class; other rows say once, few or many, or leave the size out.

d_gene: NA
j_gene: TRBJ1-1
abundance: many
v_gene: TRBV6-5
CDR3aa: CASSYSRGRTEAFF
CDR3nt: TGTGCCAGCAGTTACTCGAGAGGGAGGACTGAAGCTTTCTTT

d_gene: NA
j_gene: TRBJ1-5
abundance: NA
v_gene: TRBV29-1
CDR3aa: CSVGDGKQPQHF
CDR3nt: TGCAGCGTTGGGGATGGGAAGCAGCCCCAGCATTTT

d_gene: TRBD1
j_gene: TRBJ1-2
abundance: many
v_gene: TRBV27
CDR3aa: CASRPLRAGGWTNYGYTF
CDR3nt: TGTGCCAGCAGACCGCTCAGGGCAGGGGGGTGGACTAACTATGGCTACACCTTC

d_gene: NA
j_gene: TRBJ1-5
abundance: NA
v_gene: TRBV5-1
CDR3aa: CASSLEGRNQPQHF
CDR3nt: TGCGCCAGCAGCTTGGAAGGGCGGAATCAGCCCCAGCATTTT

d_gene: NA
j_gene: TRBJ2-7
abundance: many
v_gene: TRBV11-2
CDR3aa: CASSLVARDHEQYF
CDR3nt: TGTGCCAGCAGCTTAGTAGCCAGGGATCACGAGCAGTACTTC

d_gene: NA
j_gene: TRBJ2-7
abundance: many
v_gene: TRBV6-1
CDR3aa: CASSDPTGRNPYEQYF
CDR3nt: TGTGCCAGCAGTGATCCAACCGGGCGTAACCCCTACGAGCAGTACTTC

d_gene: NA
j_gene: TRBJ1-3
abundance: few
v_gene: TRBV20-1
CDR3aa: CSARDRPGRTGNTIYF
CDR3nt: TGCAGTGCTAGAGACCGCCCTGGGAGGACTGGAAACACCATATATTTT

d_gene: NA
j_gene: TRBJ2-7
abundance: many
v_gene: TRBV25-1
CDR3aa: CASSEKVEQYF
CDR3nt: TGTGCCAGCAGTGAAAAGGTCGAGCAGTACTTC

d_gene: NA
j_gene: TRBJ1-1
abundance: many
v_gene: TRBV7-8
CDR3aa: CASSLSFRVTDRNTEAFF
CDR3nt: TGTGCCAGCAGCTTATCTTTTCGGGTGACAGACAGGAACACTGAAGCTTTCTTT

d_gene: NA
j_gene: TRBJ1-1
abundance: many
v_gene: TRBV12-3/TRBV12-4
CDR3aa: CASSLGFRGEAFF
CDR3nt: TGTGCCAGCAGTCTAGGGTTCAGGGGTGAAGCTTTCTTT

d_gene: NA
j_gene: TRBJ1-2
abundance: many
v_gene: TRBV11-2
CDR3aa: CASSLGILAGGYGYTF
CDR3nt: TGTGCCAGCAGCTTAGGAATCCTGGCCGGGGGATATGGCTACACCTTC

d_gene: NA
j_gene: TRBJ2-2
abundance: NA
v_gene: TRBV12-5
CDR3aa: CASGKVELTGELFF
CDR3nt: TGTGCTAGTGGTAAAGTGGAGCTCACCGGGGAGCTGTTTTTT

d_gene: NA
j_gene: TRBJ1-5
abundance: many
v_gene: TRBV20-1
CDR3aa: CSARDPNLGNQPQHF
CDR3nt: TGCAGTGCTAGAGACCCTAATCTCGGCAATCAGCCCCAGCATTTT

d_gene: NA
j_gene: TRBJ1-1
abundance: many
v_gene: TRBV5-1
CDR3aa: CASRSAGHTNTEAFF
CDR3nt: TGCGCCAGCAGATCAGCGGGACACACGAACACTGAAGCTTTCTTT

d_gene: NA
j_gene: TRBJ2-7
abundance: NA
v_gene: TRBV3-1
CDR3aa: CACSQDPRTYEQYF
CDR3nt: TGTGCCTGCAGCCAAGATCCCCGTACCTACGAGCAGTACTTC

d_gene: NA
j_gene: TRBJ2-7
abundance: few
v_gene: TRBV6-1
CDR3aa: CASRRQTSYEQYF
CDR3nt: TGTGCCAGCCGAAGACAGACCTCCTACGAGCAGTACTTC

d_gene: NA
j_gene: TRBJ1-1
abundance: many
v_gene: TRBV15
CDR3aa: CATSTLGTEAFF
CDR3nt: TGTGCCACCAGCACATTAGGCACTGAAGCTTTCTTT

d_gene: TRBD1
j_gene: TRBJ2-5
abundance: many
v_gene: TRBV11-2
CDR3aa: CASSQISGGRKTQYF
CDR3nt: TGTGCCAGCAGCCAAATTTCAGGGGGCAGAAAGACCCAGTACTTC

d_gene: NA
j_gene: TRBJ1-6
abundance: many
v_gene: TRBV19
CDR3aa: CASSIAQSNSPLHF
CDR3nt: TGTGCCAGTAGTATTGCCCAGTCTAATTCACCCCTCCACTTT

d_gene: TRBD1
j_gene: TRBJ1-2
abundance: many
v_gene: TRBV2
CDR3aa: CASSELRQGADGYTF
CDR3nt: TGTGCCAGCAGTGAACTGAGACAGGGGGCGGATGGCTACACCTTC

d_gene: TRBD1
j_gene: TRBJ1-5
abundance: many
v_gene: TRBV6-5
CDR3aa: CASIGTGGQPQHF
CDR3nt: TGTGCCAGCATCGGGACAGGGGGCCAGCCCCAGCATTTT

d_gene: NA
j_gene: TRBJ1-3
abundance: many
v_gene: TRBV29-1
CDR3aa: CSVVQGAGNTIYF
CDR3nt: TGCAGCGTTGTTCAAGGGGCTGGAAACACCATATATTTT

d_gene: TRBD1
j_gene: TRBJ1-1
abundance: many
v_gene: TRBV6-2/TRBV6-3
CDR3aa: CASSLTTGHTEAFF
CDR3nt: TGTGCCAGCAGCCTCACGACAGGGCACACTGAAGCTTTCTTT

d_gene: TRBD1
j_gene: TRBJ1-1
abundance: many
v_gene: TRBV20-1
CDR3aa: CSAHGQGFYPEAFF
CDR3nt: TGCAGTGCCCACGGACAGGGATTCTACCCTGAAGCTTTCTTT

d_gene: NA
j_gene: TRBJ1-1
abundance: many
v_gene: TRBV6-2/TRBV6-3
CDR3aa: CASRSRSTDMRTEAFF
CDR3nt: TGTGCCAGCCGATCACGCTCGACAGACATGAGGACTGAAGCTTTCTTT

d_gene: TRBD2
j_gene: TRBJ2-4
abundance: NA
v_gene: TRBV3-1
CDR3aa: CASSLREVDIQYF
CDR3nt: TGTGCCAGCAGCCTCCGGGAGGTTGACATTCAGTACTTC

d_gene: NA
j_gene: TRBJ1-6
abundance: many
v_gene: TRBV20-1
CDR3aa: CSARRRSYNSPLHF
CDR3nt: TGCAGTGCTAGGCGTCGCTCCTATAATTCACCCCTCCACTTT

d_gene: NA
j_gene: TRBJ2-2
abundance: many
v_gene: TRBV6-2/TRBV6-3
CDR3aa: CASSYSFGELFF
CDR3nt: TGTGCCAGCAGTTACTCCTTCGGGGAGCTGTTTTTT

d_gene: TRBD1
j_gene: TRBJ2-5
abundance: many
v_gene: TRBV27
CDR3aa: CASSIRQGAVETQYF
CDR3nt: TGTGCCAGCTCGATTCGACAGGGTGCGGTAGAGACCCAGTACTTC

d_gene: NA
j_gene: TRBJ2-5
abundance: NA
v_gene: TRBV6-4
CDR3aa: CASRTGGRGLAAIETQYF
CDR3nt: TGTGCCAGCAGAACAGGGGGGAGAGGACTAGCAGCGATCGAGACCCAGTACTTC

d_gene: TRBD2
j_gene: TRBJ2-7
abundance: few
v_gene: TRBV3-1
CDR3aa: CASSQLSWGGDSYEQYF
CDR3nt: TGTGCCAGCAGCCAGCTATCTTGGGGGGGTGATTCCTACGAGCAGTACTTC

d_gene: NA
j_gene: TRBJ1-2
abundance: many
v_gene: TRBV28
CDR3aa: CAILRRANYGYTF
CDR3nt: TGTGCCATCCTTAGGCGAGCTAACTATGGCTACACCTTC

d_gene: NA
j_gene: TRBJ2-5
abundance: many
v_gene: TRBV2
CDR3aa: CASSEGYLGETQYF
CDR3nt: TGTGCCAGCAGTGAAGGGTATCTAGGGGAGACCCAGTACTTC

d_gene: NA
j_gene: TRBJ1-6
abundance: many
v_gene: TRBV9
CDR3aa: CASSGRNRIHF
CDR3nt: TGTGCCAGCAGCGGCAGAAATAGAATCCACTTT

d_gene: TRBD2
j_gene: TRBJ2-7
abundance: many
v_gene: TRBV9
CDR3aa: CASSGKPGLAGSRREQYF
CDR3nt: TGTGCCAGCAGCGGGAAACCGGGACTAGCGGGGAGTCGGCGCGAGCAGTACTTC